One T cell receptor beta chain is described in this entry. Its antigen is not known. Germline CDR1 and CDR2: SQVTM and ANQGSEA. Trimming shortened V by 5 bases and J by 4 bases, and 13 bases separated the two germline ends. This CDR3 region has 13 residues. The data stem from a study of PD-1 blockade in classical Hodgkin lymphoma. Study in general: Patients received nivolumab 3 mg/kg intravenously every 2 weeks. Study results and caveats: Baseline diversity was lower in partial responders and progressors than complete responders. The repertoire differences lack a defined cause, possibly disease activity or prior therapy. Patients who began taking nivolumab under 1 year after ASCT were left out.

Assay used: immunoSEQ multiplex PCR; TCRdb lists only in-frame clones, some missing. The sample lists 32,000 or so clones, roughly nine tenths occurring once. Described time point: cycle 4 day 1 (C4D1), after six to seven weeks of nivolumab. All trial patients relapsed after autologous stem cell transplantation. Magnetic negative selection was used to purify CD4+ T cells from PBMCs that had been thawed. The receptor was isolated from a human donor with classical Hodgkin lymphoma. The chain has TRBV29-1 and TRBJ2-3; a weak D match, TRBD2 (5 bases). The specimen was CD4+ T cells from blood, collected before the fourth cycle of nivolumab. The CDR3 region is CSVTRYVADTQYF. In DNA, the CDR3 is TGCAGCGTTACTAGATATGTTGCAGATACGCAGTATTTT.